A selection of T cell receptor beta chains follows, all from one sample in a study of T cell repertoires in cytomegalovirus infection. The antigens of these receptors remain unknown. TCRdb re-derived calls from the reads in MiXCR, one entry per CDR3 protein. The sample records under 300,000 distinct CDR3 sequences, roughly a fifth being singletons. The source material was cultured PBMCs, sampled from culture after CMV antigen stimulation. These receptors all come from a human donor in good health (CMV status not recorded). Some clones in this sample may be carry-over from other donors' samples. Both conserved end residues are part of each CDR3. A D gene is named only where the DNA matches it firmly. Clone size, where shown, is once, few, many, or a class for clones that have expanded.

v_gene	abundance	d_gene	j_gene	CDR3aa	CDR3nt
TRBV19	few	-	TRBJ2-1	CASSLTSPQEQFF	TGTGCCAGTAGCCTAACTAGCCCTCAGGAGCAGTTCTTC
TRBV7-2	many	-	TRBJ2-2	CASVRGIGELFF	TGTGCCAGCGTCCGGGGAATCGGGGAGCTGTTTTTT
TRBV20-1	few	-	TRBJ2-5	CSAGGSGKTQYF	TGCAGTGCTGGGGGGAGTGGGAAGACCCAGTACTTC
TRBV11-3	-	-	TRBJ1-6	CASSGGEVGSPLHF	TGTGCCAGCAGCGGAGGGGAGGTGGGCTCACCCCTCCACTTT
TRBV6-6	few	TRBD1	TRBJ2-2	CASSYPDRVANTGELFF	TGTGCCAGCAGTTACCCAGACAGGGTCGCCAACACCGGGGAGCTGTTTTTT
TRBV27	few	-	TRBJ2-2	CASSLSDGELFF	TGTGCCAGCAGTTTATCGGACGGGGAGCTGTTTTTT
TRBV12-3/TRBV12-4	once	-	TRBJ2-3	CASNANTDTQYF	TGTGCCAGCAATGCCAACACAGATACGCAGTATTTT
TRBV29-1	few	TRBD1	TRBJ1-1	CGVFPADRAMNTEAFF	TGCGGAGTTTTCCCGGCGGACAGGGCGATGAACACTGAAGCTTTCTTT
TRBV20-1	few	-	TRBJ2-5	CSARSGGETQYF	TGCAGTGCTAGAAGTGGGGGGGAGACCCAGTACTTC
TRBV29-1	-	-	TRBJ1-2	CSVDSWADSGRSYGYTF	TGCAGCGTTGACTCCTGGGCGGACAGCGGTAGGAGCTATGGCTACACCTTC
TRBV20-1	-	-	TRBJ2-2	CSAKHLQDPSNTGELFF	TGCAGTGCTAAACACCTCCAGGACCCTTCGAACACCGGGGAGCTGTTTTTT
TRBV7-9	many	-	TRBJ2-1	CASRSAQNEQFF	TGTGCCAGCCGCAGCGCTCAGAATGAGCAGTTCTTC
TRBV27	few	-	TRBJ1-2	CASSVNSYWGYTF	TGTGCCAGCAGTGTCAACAGTTACTGGGGCTACACCTTC
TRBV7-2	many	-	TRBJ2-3	CASSQTSRADTQYF	TGTGCCAGCAGCCAAACTTCAAGGGCAGATACGCAGTATTTT
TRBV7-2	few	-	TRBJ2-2	CASSLRTPVVRELFF	TGTGCCAGCAGCTTAAGGACGCCCGTAGTCCGGGAGCTGTTTTTT
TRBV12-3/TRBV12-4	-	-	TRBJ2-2	CASSLGPRELFF	TGTGCCAGCAGTTTAGGGCCCCGGGAGCTGTTTTTT
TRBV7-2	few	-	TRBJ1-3	CASSLAFSGNTIYF	TGTGCCAGCAGCTTAGCCTTCTCTGGAAACACCATATATTTT
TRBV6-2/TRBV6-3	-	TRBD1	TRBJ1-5	CASSNPGGLQPQHF	TGTGCCAGCAGTAATCCAGGGGGATTACAGCCCCAGCATTTT
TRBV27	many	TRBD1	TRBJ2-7	CASSRTGSYEQYF	TGTGCCAGCAGTCGGACAGGGTCCTACGAGCAGTACTTC
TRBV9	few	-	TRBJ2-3	CASSDGDTQYF	TGTGCCAGCAGCGACGGAGATACGCAGTATTTT
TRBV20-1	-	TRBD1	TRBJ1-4	CSANRDRGTEKLFF	TGCAGTGCTAATCGGGACAGGGGAACTGAAAAACTGTTTTTT
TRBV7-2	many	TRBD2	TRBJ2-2	CASSLVGREVAGFTGELFF	TGTGCCAGCAGCTTAGTTGGCAGGGAGGTAGCGGGCTTCACCGGGGAGCTGTTTTTT
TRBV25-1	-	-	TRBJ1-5	CASSEYAGVNQPQHF	TGTGCCAGCAGTGAATACGCAGGGGTCAATCAGCCCCAGCATTTT
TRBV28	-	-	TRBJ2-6	CASKGRSGANVLTF	TGTGCCAGCAAGGGTAGGTCTGGGGCCAACGTCCTGACTTTC
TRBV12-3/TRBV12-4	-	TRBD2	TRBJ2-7	CASSFRTSTYEQYF	TGTGCCAGCAGTTTCAGGACTAGTACCTACGAGCAGTACTTC
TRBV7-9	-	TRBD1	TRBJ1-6	CASSLDDRGRHNSPLHF	TGTGCCAGCAGCTTGGATGACAGGGGCAGGCATAATTCACCCCTCCACTTT
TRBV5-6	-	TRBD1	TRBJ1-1	CASSTSLFGTENTEAFF	TGTGCCAGCAGCACGTCTTTATTCGGGACAGAGAACACTGAAGCTTTCTTT
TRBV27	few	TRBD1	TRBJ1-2	CASSSRDRINYGYTF	TGTGCCAGCAGTTCTAGGGACAGGATTAACTATGGCTACACCTTC
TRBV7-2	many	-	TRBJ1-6	CASRLWTPPSSYNSPLHF	TGTGCCAGCCGACTTTGGACGCCGCCGAGCTCCTATAATTCACCCCTCCACTTT
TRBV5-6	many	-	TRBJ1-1	CASSLGVGGLTEAFF	TGTGCCAGCAGCTTGGGCGTCGGGGGACTCACTGAAGCTTTCTTT
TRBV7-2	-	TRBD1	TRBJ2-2	CASSLSDRVYTGELFF	TGTGCCAGCAGCTTATCGGACAGGGTGTACACCGGGGAGCTGTTTTTT
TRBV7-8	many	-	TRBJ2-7	CASSLYAGRIEQYF	TGTGCCAGCAGCTTATATGCCGGGCGGATCGAGCAGTACTTC
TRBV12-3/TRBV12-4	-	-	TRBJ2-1	CASSFSPGDEQFF	TGTGCCAGCAGTTTCAGCCCCGGGGATGAGCAGTTCTTC
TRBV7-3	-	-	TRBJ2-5	CASSLYVSDETQYF	TGTGCCAGCAGCTTATATGTAAGCGACGAGACCCAGTACTTC
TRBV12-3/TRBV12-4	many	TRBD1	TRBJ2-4	CASSDYRGLAKNIQYF	TGTGCCAGCAGCGATTACAGGGGTTTAGCCAAAAACATTCAGTACTTC
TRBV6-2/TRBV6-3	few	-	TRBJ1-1	CASSRAATQRASTEAFF	TGTGCCAGCAGTCGGGCAGCGACGCAAAGGGCAAGCACTGAAGCTTTCTTT
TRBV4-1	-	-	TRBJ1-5	CASSQGRVSNQPQHF	TGCGCCAGCAGCCAGGGACGAGTTAGCAATCAGCCCCAGCATTTT
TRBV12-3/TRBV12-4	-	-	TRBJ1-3	CASSRLTNSGNTIYF	TGTGCCAGCAGCAGGTTAACGAACTCTGGAAACACCATATATTTT
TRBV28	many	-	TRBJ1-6	CVTGILGSPLHF	TGTGTGACGGGTATCTTAGGTTCACCCCTCCACTTT
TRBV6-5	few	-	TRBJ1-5	CASSYSWGNRNQPQHF	TGTGCCAGCAGTTACTCGTGGGGAAATAGAAATCAGCCCCAGCATTTT
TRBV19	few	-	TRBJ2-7	CASSIAESVEQYF	TGTGCCAGTAGTATAGCGGAGTCGGTCGAGCAGTACTTC
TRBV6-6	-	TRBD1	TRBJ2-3	CASSPTRQGDTQYF	TGTGCCAGCAGTCCGACCAGACAGGGGGATACGCAGTATTTT